The clone carrying this T cell receptor (beta chain) occurred a few times. MiXCR, applied by TCRdb to the RT-PCR reads, yields one record per CDR3 protein. This table holds 550,000 to 750,000 distinct CDR3 sequences, about 14% found once. The sequenced sample consisted of memory CD4+ T cells from blood. The receptor was derived from a female donor in good health, serving as a healthy control.

CDR3 in DNA: TGTGCCAGCTCACCACGGCCCACTAGCGGGAGGGCTAGCTCCTACGAGCAGTACTTC. Its protein product is CASSPRPTSGRASSYEQYF. The chain links TRBV18 to TRBJ2-7, with 13 bases identical to TRBD2. Germline V gene lookup returns CDR1 KGHSH and CDR2 LQKENI. This CDR3 comprises 19 residues. V lost 1 base to trimming and J lost 0 bases; unmatched junction nucleotides: 9.